This TCR beta chain was sequenced in a study of cytomegalovirus exposure and HLA in healthy donors. Study results and caveats: Analysis was carried out at a later point, and it linked a missense DCLRE1C variant to TCR beta V- and J-gene trimming.

The PCR made use of 60 Vbeta and 13 Jbeta primers. TCRdb's table, derived via immunoSEQ multiplex PCR, lists solely in-frame clones and lacks some. The table records some 140,000 clones, over 70% of them present only once. On this clone: Its matching antigen is unknown. The junction and the germline gene differ at one end; a read error may be behind it.

Germline values: CDR1 MNHNS, CDR2 SASEGT. The CDR3 is 13 residues long. The source of this sequence is a man younger than 30 in good health and CMV-seronegative. Sequencing was performed on PBMCs. The rearrangement joins TRBV6-1 to TRBJ1-3; perhaps TRBD1 as D (5 bases). CDR3 region: CASKGQAGNTVYF. The CDR3 nucleotides are TGTGCCAGCAAGGGGCAGGCTGGAAACACCGTATATTTT.